One and the same sample provided the 20 T cell receptor beta chains below, sequenced in a study of identifying expanded T cells in peripheral blood. Assay: immunoSEQ multiplex PCR; the TCRdb copy retains only in-frame clones and omits some. The profile shows more than 80,000 clones, around 89% of them singletons. Sequencing was done on a sample of blood. The receptors were sampled from a person aged 18 to 70 in good health.

This chain joins TRBV30 and TRBJ2-6; the D is unclear. Trimming shortened V by 4 bases and J by 0 bases, and 16 bases separated the two germline ends. The CDR3 totals 17 residues. Germline lookup yields CDR1 GTSNPN and CDR2 SVGIG (reference sequence). The CDR3: CAWTPLGPSSGANVLTF. The CDR3 coding sequence is TGTGCCTGGACCCCCCTGGGCCCCAGCTCTGGGGCCAACGTCCTGACTTTC.

This clone was seen once. The chain combines TRBV7-9 with TRBJ1-5, with D unresolved. The CDR3 is 17 amino acids. Deletions cut 4 bases from V and 0 bases from J, with 16 bases between. Germline CDR1 SEHNR, CDR2 FQNEAQ (reference sequence). The CDR3 here is CASSSGSTAGSNQPQHF. DNA for the CDR3: TGTGCCAGCAGCTCCGGGTCCACAGCAGGTAGCAATCAGCCCCAGCATTTT. Together with reference TRBV7-9 and TRBJ1-5, the CDR3 gives the full variable domain: DTGVSQNPRHKITKRGQNVTFRCDPISEHNRLYWYRQTLGQGPEFLTYFQNEAQLEKSRLLSDRFSAERPKGSFSTLEIQRTEQGDSAMYLCASSSGSTAGSNQPQHFGDGTRLSIL.

V and J are TRBV5-6 and TRBJ1-1; D not resolved. The V gene's germline CDR1 is SGHDT and CDR2 YYEEEE. The CDR3 is 14 residues long. Trimming shortened V by 0 bases and J by 1 base, and 7 bases separated the two germline ends. The CDR3 sequence is CASSLVGANTEAFF. CDR3 nucleotide sequence: TGTGCCAGCAGCTTGGTGGGAGCGAACACTGAAGCTTTCTTT.

This chain connects TRBV7-8 to TRBJ2-4, with TRBD1 identical over 9 bases. Losses at the gene ends were 5 bases for V and 0 bases for J; bases not matched to a gene: 11. Germline CDR1 and CDR2: SGHVS and FQNEAQ. CDR3 size: 18 residues. CDR3 DNA sequence: TGTGCCAGCAGCCCCAGGAGGGGACAGGGACTAGCCAAAAACATTCAGTACTTC. This encodes CASSPRRGQGLAKNIQYF. Filled out from reference TRBV7-8 and TRBJ2-4, the complete variable domain reads GAGVSQSPRYKVAKRGQDVALRCDPISGHVSLFWYQQALGQGPEFLTYFQNEAQLDKSGLPSDRFFAERPEGSVSTLKIQRTQQEDSAVYLCASSPRRGQGLAKNIQYFGAGTRLSVL.

V is TRBV28 and J is TRBJ1-1; TRBD1 might be the D (5 bases). The CDR3 is 16 amino acids. The germline CDR1 and CDR2 sequences are MDHEN and SYDVKM. Between the trimmed V and J ends, which lost 8 bases and 0 bases, there was a span of 19 bases. CDR3 sequence reads: CASPREGGALNTEAFF. The CDR3 coding sequence is TGTGCCAGCCCACGGGAGGGAGGGGCTTTGAACACTGAAGCTTTCTTT.

This clone has just one count. The V gene is TRBV7-2, the J gene TRBJ1-2; D is perhaps TRBD1 (5 bases). V was pared by 5 bases and J by 7 bases, with 20 bases between. The CDR3 length is 15 residues. The V gene's germline CDR1 is SGHTA and CDR2 FQGNSA. CDR3 in DNA: TGTGCCAGCAGCCCGCAGCGGACGGGGGAAGGTGGCTACACCTTC. Protein product: CASSPQRTGEGGYTF.

This chain links TRBV29-1 with TRBJ1-4; a weak D match, TRBD1 (6 bases). Looked up from germline, CDR1 is SQVTM and CDR2 is ANQGSEA. Trimming took 6 bases from V and 0 from J, leaving 20 bases between them. This CDR3 contains 17 residues. CDR3: CSVGSGDTQATNEKLFF. The CDR3 nucleotides are TGCAGCGTAGGATCAGGGGATACACAAGCAACTAATGAAAAACTGTTTTTT.

This clone was counted between two and nine times. The CDR3 region is CASSEETGGTGELFF. As DNA, the CDR3 is TGTGCCAGCAGTGAAGAGACAGGGGGCACCGGGGAGCTGTTTTTT. This chain joins TRBV6-1 and TRBJ2-2; TRBD1 aligns across 9 bases. Looked up from germline, CDR1 is MNHNS and CDR2 is SASEGT. The length of the CDR3 is 15 residues. Trimming at V came to 1 base and at J to 4 bases, leaving 1 base not matched to a gene.

This rearrangement joins TRBV30 to TRBJ1-1; unclear D gene. V was cut by 4 bases and J by 1 base, with 4 bases left in between. This CDR3 is 11 amino acids long. Germline-derived CDR1 and CDR2 are GTSNPN and SVGIG (reference sequence). This chain's CDR3 is CAWIRNTEAFF. In DNA form, the CDR3 reads TGTGCCTGGATTAGGAACACTGAAGCTTTCTTT.

The rearrangement uses TRBV6-1 and TRBJ2-2; D ambiguous. Deletions cut 7 bases from V and 5 bases from J, with 5 bases between. This CDR3 comprises 11 residues. The germline gives CDR1 MNHNS, CDR2 SASEGT. The CDR3 sequence: CASTETGELFF. The CDR3 coding sequence is TGTGCCAGCACCGAGACCGGGGAGCTGTTTTTT.

This clone has only a few counts. The chain employs TRBV6-5 and TRBJ2-7; D may be TRBD1 (6 bases). V lost 10 bases, J lost 4 bases, and 11 bases lay in between. This CDR3 is built from 11 residues. From germline, CDR1 is MNHEY and CDR2 SVGAGI. The CDR3 loop is CATRTVYEQYF. CDR3 DNA sequence: TGTGCCACCAGGACAGTATACGAGCAGTACTTC.

This clone was observed a handful of times. Distinct nucleotide sequences in the sample also encode this CDR3. The chain recombines TRBV5-4 with TRBJ1-2, with 9 bases that match TRBD1. In germline, CDR1 is SGHNT, CDR2 YYREEE (reference sequence). Trimming removed 0 bases from V and 8 bases from J; junction bases left unmatched: 8. The CDR3 consists of 15 residues. CDR3 DNA sequence: TGTGCCAGCAGCTTGGAAAGGACAGGGGTGTACGGCTACACCTTC. This translates into CASSLERTGVYGYTF.

The chain couples TRBV27 to TRBJ1-1, with D perhaps matching TRBD1 (6 bases). The CDR3 has 14 residues. Germline assignment: CDR1 MNHEY and CDR2 SMNVEV (reference sequence). With 3 bases removed from V and 4 bases from J, the gap between germline ends came to 12 bases. The CDR3 region has the DNA TGTGCCAGCAGTTTGCGCCAGGGGACCACTGAAGCTTTCTTT. This codes for CASSLRQGTTEAFF.

This clone ranks as medium-sized (0.01 to 0.1%). This chain connects TRBV19 to TRBJ2-3; 7 nucleotides align to TRBD2. The CDR3 is 15 residues long. With V trimmed by 5 bases and J by 3 bases, 8 bases remained unmatched. Germline CDR1 LNHDA, CDR2 SQIVND (reference sequence). In DNA, the CDR3 is TGTGCCAGTAGTTTACGGGGGGAATTGACAGATACGCAGTATTTT. Translated: CASSLRGELTDTQYF. Full variable domain (rest looked up from reference TRBV19 and TRBJ2-3): DGGITQSPKYLFRKEGQNVTLSCEQNLNHDAMYWYRQDPGQGLRLIYYSQIVNDFQKGDIAEGYSVSREKKESFPLTVTSAQKNPTAFYLCASSLRGELTDTQYFGPGTRLTVL.

This rearrangement joins TRBV5-1 to TRBJ2-2; TRBD1 might be the D (6 bases). Trimming removed 0 bases at V and 9 bases at J, with 12 bases between. CDR3 length equals 14 residues. From germline, CDR1 is SGHRS and CDR2 YFSETQ. The CDR3 coding sequence is TGCGCCAGCAGCTTGGCACAGGGTCACAGGGAGCTGTTTTTT. The encoded protein is CASSLAQGHRELFF.

The genes are TRBV4-3 and TRBJ2-3, with TRBD1 as a possible D gene (5 bases). The germline V and J ends were trimmed by 1 base and 3 bases, with 11 bases remaining between them. CDR1 and CDR2 from the germline V gene are LGHNA and YSLEER. The CDR3 spans 15 residues. CDR3 loop: CASSQVRGETDTQYF. CDR3 coding DNA: TGCGCCAGCAGCCAAGTAAGGGGTGAGACAGATACGCAGTATTTT.

The rearrangement joins TRBV19 to TRBJ1-2; D is perhaps TRBD1 (5 bases). From germline, CDR1 is LNHDA and CDR2 SQIVND (reference sequence). V dropped 3 bases and J dropped 4 bases, with 15 bases sitting between them. This CDR3 is built from 15 residues. In DNA, the CDR3 is TGTGCCAGTAGTATCGTGCGGGGGTCCGGCTATGGCTACACCTTC. Protein product: CASSIVRGSGYGYTF.

The chain employs TRBV5-1 and TRBJ2-5; weak D call: TRBD2 (6 bases). Germline V gene lookup returns CDR1 SGHRS and CDR2 YFSETQ. This CDR3 comprises 15 residues. The ends were cut back, 6 bases at V and 4 bases at J, with 19 bases in the middle. The CDR3 bases are TGCGCCAGCACCTCCCGACCCGGGGGAGGAGAGACCCAGTACTTC. Translated: CASTSRPGGGETQYF.

The V gene is TRBV4-2, the J gene TRBJ1-6; 9 positions match TRBD1. Germline-derived CDR1 and CDR2 are LGHNA and YNFKEQ. V shed 0 bases and J 8 bases; nucleotides not matched to a gene: 14. The CDR3 consists of 19 residues. CDR3 DNA: TGTGCCAGCAGCCAAGACGTCCCGGGACAGGGTAAGGGCGATTCACCCCTCCACTTT. Translation gives CASSQDVPGQGKGDSPLHF.

This chain uses TRBV28 with TRBJ2-1; D not certain. The V end was cut by 3 bases, the J end by 10 bases, with 16 bases between. CDR1 MDHEN and CDR2 SYDVKM come from the germline V gene. The CDR3 has 14 residues. The CDR3 here is CASSLNLGYEEQFF. DNA for the CDR3: TGTGCCAGCAGTTTGAATCTAGGGTATGAGGAGCAGTTCTTC. Using reference TRBV28 and TRBJ2-1 for the parts outside the CDR3, the full variable domain is DVKVTQSSRYLVKRTGEKVFLECVQDMDHENMFWYRQDPGLGLRLIYFSYDVKMKEKGDIPEGYSVSREKKERFSLILESASTNQTSMYLCASSLNLGYEEQFFGPGTRLTVL.